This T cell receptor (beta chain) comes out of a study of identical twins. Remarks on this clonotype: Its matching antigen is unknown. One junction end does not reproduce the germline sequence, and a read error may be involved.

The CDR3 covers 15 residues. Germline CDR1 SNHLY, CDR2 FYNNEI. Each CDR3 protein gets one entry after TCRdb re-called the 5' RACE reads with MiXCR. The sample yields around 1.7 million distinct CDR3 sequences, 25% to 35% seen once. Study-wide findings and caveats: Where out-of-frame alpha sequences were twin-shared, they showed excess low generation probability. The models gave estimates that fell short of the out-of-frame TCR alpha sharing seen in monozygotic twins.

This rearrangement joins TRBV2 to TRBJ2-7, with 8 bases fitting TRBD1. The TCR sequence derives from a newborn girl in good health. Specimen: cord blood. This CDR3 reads CGSSATPDRVVLQYF. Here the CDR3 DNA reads TGTGGCAGCAGTGCCACCCCGGACAGGGTAGTGCTGCAGTACTTC.